Following are 4 T cell receptor beta chains from one sample sequenced in a study of T cells expressing NK-cell markers. TCRdb reprocessed the 5' RACE reads, with one entry per CDR3 protein and no DNA. Found here are 200,000 to 300,000 distinct CDR3 sequences; the top ten clones hold 0.39%. Material: blood T cells: a sorted CD56 or NKG2C T cell subset, CD4+ or CD8+ T cells, or bulk PBMC T cells (not recorded which). The receptors were sampled from a young man in good health.

The chain uses TRBV12-3 or TRBV12-4 and TRBJ2-4. CDR3 length: 15 residues. CDR3 protein: CASRYGLASQNIQYF.

The chain carries TRBV28 and TRBJ2-7; the TCRdb call, TRBD1, lacks DNA for checking. This CDR3 is 11 amino acids long. Per germline, CDR1 MDHEN and CDR2 SYDVKM. CDR3 sequence reads: CASSSSGGQYF.

The chain has TRBV20-1 and TRBJ2-1; TCRdb calls TRBD2, which cannot be checked without DNA. The CDR3 totals 16 residues. Germline V CDR1 and CDR2: DFQATT, SNEGSKA (reference sequence). CDR3 in amino acids: CSAREAGLAVRNEQFF.

J is TRBJ1-6 and V is TRBV12-3 or TRBV12-4; the TRBD1 assignment by TCRdb is unverifiable without DNA. The CDR3 extends over 16 amino acids. CDR3 in amino acids: CASSQDTDRANSPLHF.